Given below is one T cell receptor (beta chain) in context. Antigen unknown. The run of the v3.0 immunoSEQ assay was at survey level. Assay used: immunoSEQ multiplex PCR; TCRdb lists only in-frame clones, some missing. The profile shows 15,000 to 20,000 clones, roughly 88% of them singletons. A minimum of one pre-ART and two post-ART PBMC samples existed for each donor. Each HIV participant was treated in the United States. This CDR3 comprises 19 residues. Germline values: CDR1 LNHDA, CDR2 SQIVND (reference sequence). J was trimmed by 3 bases and V by 5 bases; bases with no gene match: 18. These data come from a study of long-term antiretroviral therapy in people with HIV. Study-level results: Blood draws took place between the mid-2000s and the late 2010s and possibly involved older ART regimens. Despite increasing after ART, diversity remained lower than that of transplant donor controls.

The source was unsorted PBMCs, collected 2.3 to 2.4 years before starting antiretroviral therapy. This receptor was identified in a woman in her twenties or thirties with HIV. The chain couples TRBV19 to TRBJ1-4; TRBD1 matches 7 bases. CDR3 in DNA: TGTGCCAGTAGTCCTGCCGCAGGGGGTGCCCTCCTGGCTAATGAAAAACTGTTTTTT. This translates into CASSPAAGGALLANEKLFF.